This record concerns one T cell receptor beta chain sequence. The data are from a study of blood T cell repertoires in COVID-19. Across the whole study: Acute and convalescent COVID-19 samples came from the United States, Italy and Spain. T cells, B-cell-depleted T cells, or PBMCs provided the cDNA or gDNA that served as material.

Original methodology: Reference gene primers were amplified, and this amplification served to estimate nucleated cell counts. The assay was immunoSEQ multiplex PCR, and TCRdb's table has in-frame clones only and misses some. V and J calls and clone size are as listed in that table; D and trimming were resolved from the DNA. This table has about 230,000 clones, 83% appearing once. The germline gives CDR1 MDHEN, CDR2 SYDVKM. The CDR3 consists of 17 residues. Losses at the gene ends were 3 bases for V and 2 bases for J; bases not matched to a gene: 13. What was sequenced was peripheral blood. The source of this sequence is a man aged 40-55 years with active or convalescent COVID-19. The rearrangement uses TRBV28 and TRBJ2-7; 7 positions agree with TRBD2. CDR3 sequence reads: CASSLGGAGPGPYEQYF. CDR3 nucleotides: TGTGCCAGCAGTTTGGGTGGAGCGGGGCCGGGCCCCTACGAGCAGTACTTC.